The clone carrying this TCR beta chain was recorded a few times. V shed 3 bases and J shed 1 base, with 16 bases lying between them. The CDR3 runs to 16 residues. Per the germline V gene, CDR1 is DFQATT and CDR2 is SNEGSKA (reference sequence). The data derive from a study of regulatory T cells in long-lasting Graves disease. Time point here: newly diagnosed GD, antithyroid drugs for less than 3 months. PBMCs provided the RNA from which the TCR library was made. The diagnosis of Graves' disease used American Thyroid Association guidelines. Building of the TCR beta libraries involved iRepertoire HTBI primers and Arm-PCR of CDR3 regions. From the multiplex PCR reads, TCRdb called clonotypes with MiXCR, one entry per CDR3 protein. There are fewer than 550,000 distinct CDR3 sequences in the sample; roughly 17% occur only once, and 20% to 25% lies in the top ten. These data were likewise used in another study, on T cells in Graves' hyperthyroidism and ophthalmopathy. That paper states: Appearing also in blood were most of the thyroid clonotypes expanded above 0.001.

This receptor was identified in a woman between 18 and 29 years old with Graves disease. This chain uses TRBV20-1 with TRBJ2-4; D assignment may be TRBD1 or TRBD2 (5 bases each). The starting material was peripheral blood mononuclear cells (PBMCs), obtained at new diagnosis, from a patient treated with antithyroid drugs. The CDR3 bases are TGCAGTGCTAGTGTGGGACGGCTACTGGCCAAAAACATTCAGTACTTC. Translated, it gives CSASVGRLLAKNIQYF.